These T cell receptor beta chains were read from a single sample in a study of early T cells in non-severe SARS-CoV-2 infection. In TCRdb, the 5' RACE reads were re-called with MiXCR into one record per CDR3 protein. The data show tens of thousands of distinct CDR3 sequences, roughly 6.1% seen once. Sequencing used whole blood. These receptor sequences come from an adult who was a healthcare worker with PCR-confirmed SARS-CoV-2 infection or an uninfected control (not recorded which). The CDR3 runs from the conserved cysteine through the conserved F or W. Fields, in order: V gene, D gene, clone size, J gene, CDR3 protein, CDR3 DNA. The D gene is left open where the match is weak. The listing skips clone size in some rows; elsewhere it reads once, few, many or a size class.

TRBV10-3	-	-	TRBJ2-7	CAISELTPRDSTPSNTYEQYF	TGTGCCATCAGTGAGCTCACTCCCCGGGACTCCACCCCGTCGAATACCTACGAGCAGTACTTC
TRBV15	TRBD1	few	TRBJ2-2	CATSRGATGGRTGELFF	TGTGCCACCAGCAGAGGAGCGACAGGGGGTCGGACCGGGGAGCTGTTTTTT
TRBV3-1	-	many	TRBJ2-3	CASSPRGGGSNTDTQYF	TGTGCCAGCAGCCCCAGGGGGGGCGGGAGTAACACAGATACGCAGTATTTT
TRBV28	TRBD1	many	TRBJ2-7	CASSPPTGFPSYEQYF	TGTGCCAGCAGTCCCCCGACAGGGTTCCCCTCCTACGAGCAGTACTTC
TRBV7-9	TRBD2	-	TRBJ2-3	CASSSEGLGDNTQYF	TGTGCCAGCAGCTCGGAGGGACTAGGAGATAATACGCAGTATTTT
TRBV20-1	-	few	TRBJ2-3	CSARGSWGRDTQYF	TGCAGTGCTAGAGGAAGTTGGGGGCGAGATACGCAGTATTTT
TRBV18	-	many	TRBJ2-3	CASSQGLGDTQYF	TGTGCCAGCTCCCAGGGGCTCGGGGATACGCAGTATTTT
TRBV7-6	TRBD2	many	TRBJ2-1	CASSALAGGFNEQFF	TGTGCCAGCAGCGCTCTAGCGGGGGGTTTCAATGAGCAGTTCTTC
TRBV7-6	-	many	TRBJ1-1	CASSLVSGQLNTEAFF	TGTGCCAGCAGCTTAGTATCTGGGCAACTGAACACTGAAGCTTTCTTT
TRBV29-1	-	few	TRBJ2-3	CSGRRDTDTQYF	TGCAGCGGACGCAGGGACACAGATACGCAGTATTTT
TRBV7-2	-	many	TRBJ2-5	CASSSASSRQTQYF	TGTGCCAGCAGCTCTGCTAGTAGTCGGCAAACCCAGTACTTC
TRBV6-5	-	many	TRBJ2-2	CASIKGAGDTGELFF	TGTGCCAGCATCAAAGGGGCCGGAGACACCGGGGAGCTGTTTTTT
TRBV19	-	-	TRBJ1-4	CASTWRTGEKLFF	TGTGCCAGTACATGGCGGACGGGGGAAAAACTGTTTTTT
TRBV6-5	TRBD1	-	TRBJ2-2	CASSYDQLWTGPTGELFF	TGTGCCAGCAGTTACGATCAATTGTGGACAGGGCCGACCGGGGAGCTGTTTTTT
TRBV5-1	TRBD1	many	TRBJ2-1	CASSPGQGADNEQFF	TGCGCCAGCAGCCCGGGACAGGGTGCGGACAATGAGCAGTTCTTC
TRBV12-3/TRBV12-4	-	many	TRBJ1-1	CASSLLQGSNTEAFF	TGTGCCAGCAGTTTATTACAGGGTTCGAACACTGAAGCTTTCTTT